The 3 T cell receptor beta chains in this list originate from one sample, sequenced in a study of blood T cell repertoires in COVID-19. The assay was immunoSEQ multiplex PCR, and TCRdb's table has in-frame clones only and misses some. Counted here are 200,000 to 300,000 clones, approximately 89% occurring once; the ten biggest clones make up 2.5% to 3.5%. Sequenced: PBMCs or T cells enriched from blood (not recorded which). The source of these receptors is a woman in her thirties or forties who had been exposed to COVID-19.

This clone was seen more than once but under ten times. The chain uses TRBV4-2 and TRBJ2-1; 9 bases are shared with TRBD2. CDR1 is LGHNA, CDR2 YNFKEQ, per germline. The trim removed 0 bases at V and 8 bases at J, leaving 8 bases unmatched. The CDR3 sequence is 16 residues long. The CDR3 loop is CASSQEGVSGGDEQFF. CDR3 nucleotides: TGTGCCAGCAGCCAAGAAGGTGTTAGCGGGGGTGATGAGCAGTTCTTC.

The table lists this clone with a count of one. J is TRBJ1-3 and V is TRBV4-3, with TRBD1 identical over 7 bases. CDR1 LGHNA and CDR2 YSLEER come from the germline V gene. J gave up 4 bases and V 0 bases, and 6 bases lay outside the gene matches. The CDR3 runs to 16 residues. This chain's CDR3 is CASSQDVGGWGNTIYF. The DNA of the CDR3 is TGCGCCAGCAGCCAAGATGTAGGGGGCTGGGGAAACACCATATATTTT.

This sequence joins TRBV18 and TRBJ2-5; a possible D gene is TRBD1 (6 bases). The CDR3 runs to 12 residues. The germline V gene has CDR1 KGHSH and CDR2 LQKENI. Trimming left V 3 bases short and J 4 bases short, with 6 bases between. The DNA for the CDR3 is TGTGCCAGCTCACCGGGGGCAGAGACCCAGTACTTC. This gives the protein CASSPGAETQYF.